This T cell receptor beta chain is drawn from a study of OX40 agonist ivuxolimab in advanced cancers. Findings of the study overall: CD4+ T cells averaged fewer expanded clones than CD8+ T cells. Both CD4+ and CD8+ T cell populations in blood had undergone clonal expansion by week 6 at 0.1 to 3.0 mg/kg.

Comments on this clone: Its specificity is not known.

Data came from immunoSEQ multiplex PCR; TCRdb stores just in-frame clones and leaves some out. Among roughly 58,000 clones listed, 70% to 90% were seen once. V was pared by 1 base and J by 7 bases, with 11 bases between. Germline CDR1 reads SGHRS; CDR2 reads YFSETQ. This CDR3 region has 14 residues. This clonotype originated in an adult with an advanced solid tumor such as melanoma, head and neck, liver or kidney cancer. The specimen comprised CD4+ or CD8+ T cells sorted from blood, sampled in a trial of the OX40 agonist ivuxolimab. V is TRBV5-1 and J is TRBJ2-2, with D maybe TRBD1 (6 bases). The CDR3 here is CASSLYNRDGELFF. CDR3 coding DNA: TGCGCCAGCAGCTTGTATAACAGGGACGGGGAGCTGTTTTTT.